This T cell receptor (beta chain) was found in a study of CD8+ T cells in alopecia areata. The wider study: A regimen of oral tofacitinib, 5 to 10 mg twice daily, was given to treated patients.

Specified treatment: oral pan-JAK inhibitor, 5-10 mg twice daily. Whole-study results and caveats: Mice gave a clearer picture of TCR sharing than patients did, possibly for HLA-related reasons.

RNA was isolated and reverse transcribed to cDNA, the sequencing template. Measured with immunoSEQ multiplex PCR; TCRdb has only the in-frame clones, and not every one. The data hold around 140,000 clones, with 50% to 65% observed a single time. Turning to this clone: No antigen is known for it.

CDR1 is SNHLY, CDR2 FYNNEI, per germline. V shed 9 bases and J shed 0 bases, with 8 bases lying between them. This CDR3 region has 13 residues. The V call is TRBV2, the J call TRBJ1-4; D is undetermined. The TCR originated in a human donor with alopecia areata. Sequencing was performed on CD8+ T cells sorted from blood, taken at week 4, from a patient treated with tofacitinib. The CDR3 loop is CARRHPTNEKLFF. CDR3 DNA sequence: TGTGCCAGGCGACACCCAACTAATGAAAAACTGTTTTTT.